A selection of T cell receptor beta chains follows, all from one sample in a study of blood T cell repertoires in COVID-19. Profiled with immunoSEQ multiplex PCR; TCRdb holds only in-frame clones, not every one. The data hold roughly 220,000 clones, with 80% to 85% observed a single time. Sequencing input: peripheral blood. Source of these receptors: a woman aged 55 to 70 with acute or convalescent COVID-19. CDR3s include the opening cysteine and the closing phenylalanine or tryptophan. D genes are given only for firm matches. Clone size is stated in some rows and not others, as once, few, many or a class when expanded.

v_gene: TRBV15; j_gene: TRBJ1-5; d_gene: TRBD1; abundance: NA; CDR3nt: TGTGCCACCAGCTTTGTAAAGGTCGGGACAGGTAGACAGCCCCAGCATTTT; CDR3aa: CATSFVKVGTGRQPQHF
v_gene: TRBV30; j_gene: TRBJ1-2; d_gene: NA; abundance: NA; CDR3nt: TGTGCCTGGAGTGTACTGGGACAAAACCCCGATGGCTACACCTTC; CDR3aa: CAWSVLGQNPDGYTF
v_gene: TRBV4-2; j_gene: TRBJ2-5; d_gene: TRBD2; abundance: few; CDR3nt: TGTGCCAGCAGCCAAGGGGCTAGCGGGGGGCCAGAGACCCAGTACTTC; CDR3aa: CASSQGASGGPETQYF
v_gene: TRBV29-1; j_gene: TRBJ1-1; d_gene: TRBD1; abundance: NA; CDR3nt: TGCAGCTATACAGGGGTGTACACTGAAGCTTTCTTT; CDR3aa: CSYTGVYTEAFF
v_gene: TRBV11-3; j_gene: TRBJ2-1; d_gene: NA; abundance: once; CDR3nt: TGTGCCAGCACCCAGGGGCCCACTTCCTACAATGAGCAGTTCTTC; CDR3aa: CASTQGPTSYNEQFF
v_gene: TRBV5-1; j_gene: TRBJ2-7; d_gene: TRBD1; abundance: NA; CDR3nt: TGCGCCAGCAGCTTGGAGGGACAGGGGTTCGAGCAGTACTTC; CDR3aa: CASSLEGQGFEQYF
v_gene: TRBV11-2; j_gene: TRBJ2-7; d_gene: TRBD1; abundance: NA; CDR3nt: TGTGCCAGCAGCTTCCCGGGGACAGGGCCCCTAACCTACGAGCAGTACTTC; CDR3aa: CASSFPGTGPLTYEQYF
v_gene: TRBV5-1; j_gene: TRBJ1-1; d_gene: NA; abundance: NA; CDR3nt: TGCGCCAGCAGCTTGGGACATGCTACGGCGGGGGACACTGAAGCTTTCTTT; CDR3aa: CASSLGHATAGDTEAFF
v_gene: TRBV29-1; j_gene: TRBJ2-7; d_gene: TRBD1; abundance: NA; CDR3nt: TGCAGCGTGAAAACAGGGGTCTACGAGCAGTACTTC; CDR3aa: CSVKTGVYEQYF
v_gene: TRBV4-2; j_gene: TRBJ1-2; d_gene: TRBD1; abundance: NA; CDR3nt: TGTGCCAGCAGCCAACCCTCCGGGACAGGGTATGGCTACACCTTC; CDR3aa: CASSQPSGTGYGYTF
v_gene: TRBV23-1; j_gene: TRBJ2-5; d_gene: TRBD1; abundance: NA; CDR3nt: TGCGCCAGCAGTCAACTACAGGGGAAAGAGACCCAGTACTTC; CDR3aa: CASSQLQGKETQYF
v_gene: TRBV11-2; j_gene: TRBJ1-1; d_gene: NA; abundance: NA; CDR3nt: TGTGCCAGCAGCTTCGGGGAGGGCGGCACTGAAGCTTTCTTT; CDR3aa: CASSFGEGGTEAFF
v_gene: TRBV27; j_gene: TRBJ2-7; d_gene: NA; abundance: NA; CDR3nt: TGTGCCAGCAGTTTATCGAGCGGAAACTCCTACGAGCAGTACTTC; CDR3aa: CASSLSSGNSYEQYF
v_gene: TRBV6-2/TRBV6-3; j_gene: TRBJ1-5; d_gene: NA; abundance: NA; CDR3nt: TGTGCCAGCAGTTACTCGAGGAGTCACAATCAGCCCCAGCATTTT; CDR3aa: CASSYSRSHNQPQHF
v_gene: TRBV28; j_gene: TRBJ2-3; d_gene: TRBD2; abundance: NA; CDR3nt: TGTGCCAGCAGTTGGTTGAGCGGGGGGGCCGCAGATACGCAGTATTTT; CDR3aa: CASSWLSGGAADTQYF
v_gene: TRBV11-2; j_gene: TRBJ1-4; d_gene: NA; abundance: few; CDR3nt: TGTGCCAGCAGCGTCTCGCGGGGGGGTTTGGGAAAACTGTTTTTT; CDR3aa: CASSVSRGGLGKLFF
v_gene: TRBV13; j_gene: TRBJ1-4; d_gene: TRBD1; abundance: NA; CDR3nt: TGTGCCAGCAGACAGGGGAGTGGGGAAAAACTGTTTTTT; CDR3aa: CASRQGSGEKLFF
v_gene: TRBV5-1; j_gene: TRBJ2-5; d_gene: NA; abundance: NA; CDR3nt: TGCGCCAGCAGCTTGGCCGGGACAAATCAAGAGACCCAGTACTTC; CDR3aa: CASSLAGTNQETQYF
v_gene: TRBV14; j_gene: TRBJ1-2; d_gene: TRBD1; abundance: few; CDR3nt: TGTGCCAGCAGCCCCCGGGACAGGGGAAGTGGCTACACCTTC; CDR3aa: CASSPRDRGSGYTF